This TCR beta chain derives from a study of blood T cells in healthy people across ages. Study findings and constraints: Whereas aged donors had fewer naive CD4+ cells, long-lived donors had more of them and higher diversity. Age brought a roughly linear fall in TCR beta diversity measured per million T cells. In the absence of known donor CMV status, changes in expanded clonotypes were possibly confounded.

Comment on this clonotype: Antigen: not known.

The length of the CDR3 is 15 residues. Trimming cost V 4 bases and J 6 bases, with 19 bases left between them. From germline, CDR1 is LGHNA and CDR2 YNFKEQ. Primed by a sample-barcoded 5' primer and a J-beta primer mix, a second PCR proceeded for roughly 6 to 12 cycles. TCRdb fed the 5' RACE reads into MiXCR, producing one record per CDR3 protein. The sample gives more than 1.4 million distinct CDR3 sequences, around 42% of which show up once; 7% to 9.5% is in the top ten. The receptor was derived from a young woman in good health. Material for sequencing was blood. V gene TRBV4-2 combines with J gene TRBJ2-7, with D possibly matching TRBD1 (7 bases). The CDR3 here is CASSRAGTAFGEQYF. CDR3 nucleotide sequence: TGTGCCAGCAGCCGCGCGGGGACAGCCTTTGGCGAGCAGTACTTC.